This is a list of T cell receptor beta chains from one sample in a study of cytomegalovirus exposure and HLA in healthy donors. Measured with immunoSEQ multiplex PCR; TCRdb has only the in-frame clones, and not every one. The table has 150,000 to 200,000 clones, about 81% seen once; the top ten hold 1% to 1.5%. Sequencing was performed on PBMCs. All receptors come from a woman aged 25 to 39 in good health and CMV-seronegative. The CDR3 runs from the conserved cysteine through the conserved F or W. Each record gives: clone size, V gene, J gene, D gene, CDR3 DNA, CDR3 protein. The D gene is left open where the match is weak. Size is stated for part of the rows, as once, few or many counts, or as a class when the clone is expanded.

.	TRBV18	TRBJ1-1	.	TGTGCCAGCTCACCCTCCGGACAAGAAGCTTTCTTT	CASSPSGQEAFF
.	TRBV5-1	TRBJ1-2	TRBD1	TGCGCCAGCAGCTTTGAGACAGGGAACTATGGCTACACCTTC	CASSFETGNYGYTF
.	TRBV27	TRBJ2-2	TRBD2	TGTGCCAGCAGTCCACGTCCCACTAGCGGGCGGACCGGGGAGCTGTTTTTT	CASSPRPTSGRTGELFF
.	TRBV14	TRBJ2-3	.	TGTGCCAGCAGCCAAGTTGGTAACGCGTTTACAGATACGCAGTATTTT	CASSQVGNAFTDTQYF
.	TRBV30	TRBJ1-4	TRBD1	TGTGCCTGGAGTAAACAGGGGGCAGTAACTAATGAAAAACTGTTTTTT	CAWSKQGAVTNEKLFF
.	TRBV29-1	TRBJ1-5	TRBD1	TGCAGCGTTGCCGGGACAGGGGAATGGGGGCATCAGCATTTT	CSVAGTGEWGHQHF
.	TRBV5-1	TRBJ2-2	TRBD2	TGCGCCAGCAGCTCCTCGCGACTAGCGGGCACCGGGGAGCTGTTTTTT	CASSSSRLAGTGELFF
once	TRBV6-4	TRBJ1-6	TRBD1	TGTGCCAGCAGTGATAGCGTACCGGGACAGGGGTATTCACCCCTCCACTTT	CASSDSVPGQGYSPLHF
few	TRBV9	TRBJ2-7	TRBD1	TGTGCCAGCAGGGGACAGGGCAACGAGCAGTACTTC	CASRGQGNEQYF
.	TRBV4-1	TRBJ2-1	.	TGCGCCAGCAGCCAAGTCTTACGGAGGACTGAAATTTACAATGAGCAGTTCTTC	CASSQVLRRTEIYNEQFF
.	TRBV10-1	TRBJ2-3	.	TGCGCCAGCAGCCTTGACAGGAACCCCGCAGATACGCAGTATTTT	CASSLDRNPADTQYF
.	TRBV18	TRBJ1-2	.	TGTGCCAGCTCACCAGGGCAGTACTATGGCTACACCTTC	CASSPGQYYGYTF
once	TRBV9	TRBJ1-1	.	TGTGCCAGCAGCATCGCCGGGACACGGAACACTGAAGCTTTCTTT	CASSIAGTRNTEAFF
few	TRBV7-2	TRBJ1-5	TRBD1	TGTGCCAGCAGCTTGTCCGGGACAGGTAATATGGGCAATCAGCCCCAGCATTTT	CASSLSGTGNMGNQPQHF
few	TRBV30	TRBJ1-1	.	TGTGCCTGGGATCTGGCGGGGGCAGGGAAAACTGAAGCTTTCTTT	CAWDLAGAGKTEAFF
.	TRBV19	TRBJ2-5	.	TGTGCCAGTAGCCCTATGGGGCGGATCCAGTACTTC	CASSPMGRIQYF
.	TRBV11-1	TRBJ2-1	TRBD2	TGTGCCAGCAGCCCGAAACGGACTAGCGGGGCCTACAATGAGCAGTTCTTC	CASSPKRTSGAYNEQFF
.	TRBV6-1	TRBJ1-5	.	TGTGCCAGTCTCTTGAGGCGGGACGGTAATCAGCCCCAGCATTTT	CASLLRRDGNQPQHF
few	TRBV5-1	TRBJ1-3	.	TGCGCCAGCAGCTTGGGACAGGTTGGAAACACCATATATTTT	CASSLGQVGNTIYF
.	TRBV5-1	TRBJ2-1	TRBD1	TGCGCCAGCAGCTTGGGGGGACAGATAGATGAGCAGTTCTTC	CASSLGGQIDEQFF
.	TRBV11-2	TRBJ2-3	TRBD2	TGTGCCAGCAGCTTAGAAGGACTAGCGGGGGCCCTTACCGTCACAGATACGCAGTATTTT	CASSLEGLAGALTVTDTQYF
.	TRBV7-6	TRBJ2-7	.	TGTGCCAGCAGCTTAGCGCAGGGGAAAAGCGAGCAGTACTTC	CASSLAQGKSEQYF
.	TRBV6-5	TRBJ2-1	TRBD2	TGTGCCAGCAGTTACCTAGCGGACAATGAGCAGTTCTTC	CASSYLADNEQFF
.	TRBV11-2	TRBJ1-2	TRBD1	TGTGCCAGCAGCTCCCTCCGGGACAGGGGGCCGGATGGCTACACCTTC	CASSSLRDRGPDGYTF
.	TRBV5-4	TRBJ2-7	TRBD2	TGTGCCAGCAGCGTACCTAGCGGAACCTACGAGCAGTACTTC	CASSVPSGTYEQYF
.	TRBV2	TRBJ1-1	.	TGTGCCAGCAGTTTTCAGGGGCGGATGAACACTGAAGCTTTCTTT	CASSFQGRMNTEAFF
.	TRBV5-4	TRBJ2-3	.	TGTGCCAGCAGCTTCTCGCGAGGCACAGATACGCAGTATTTT	CASSFSRGTDTQYF
.	TRBV9	TRBJ2-5	TRBD2	TGTGCCAGCAGCGTCGGGTCTTCCGGGGGGGCCGAGACCCAGTACTTC	CASSVGSSGGAETQYF
.	TRBV6-1	TRBJ2-3	TRBD1	TGTGCCAGCAGGGACAGGGGAAGCACAGATACGCAGTATTTT	CASRDRGSTDTQYF
.	TRBV29-1	TRBJ2-1	TRBD2	TGCAGCGTTGAAGTAAGACTAGCGGGGGTCGGGGAGCAGTTCTTC	CSVEVRLAGVGEQFF
.	TRBV5-1	TRBJ2-3	.	TGCGCCAGCAGTTCTCCTAGCACAGATACGCAGTATTTT	CASSSPSTDTQYF
.	TRBV27	TRBJ2-7	.	TGTGCCAGCAGTTTATCGAGAGGCCCCTACGAGCAGTACTTC	CASSLSRGPYEQYF
.	TRBV25-1	TRBJ2-1	TRBD2	TGTGCCAGCAGAACTAGCGGGATTTACAATGAGCAGTTCTTC	CASRTSGIYNEQFF
.	TRBV7-9	TRBJ2-3	.	TGTGCCAGCGGACCCCCTTTGGAGGCAGATACGCAGTATTTT	CASGPPLEADTQYF
.	TRBV10-2	TRBJ2-1	TRBD2	TGCGCCAGCCAACTAGCGGGAGGGAACAATGAGCAGTTCTTC	CASQLAGGNNEQFF
.	TRBV7-8	TRBJ2-1	TRBD2	TGTGCCAGCAATCTAGCGGTCTCCTACAATGAGCAGTTCTTC	CASNLAVSYNEQFF
.	TRBV18	TRBJ2-1	.	TGTGCCAGCTCACCACCCACAGGGAAATACAATGAGCAGTTCTTC	CASSPPTGKYNEQFF
.	TRBV19	TRBJ1-5	.	TGTGCCAGTAGTAAATCGGAACAGGAATATCAGCCCCAGCATTTT	CASSKSEQEYQPQHF
.	TRBV7-9	TRBJ2-7	TRBD2	TGTGCCAGCAGCTTAGCGTGGGGGGGCGAGCAGTACTTC	CASSLAWGGEQYF
.	TRBV30	TRBJ2-5	.	TGTGCCTGGAGTGTAGGGATCGGGGTCTCGGAGACCCAGTACTTC	CAWSVGIGVSETQYF
.	TRBV7-9	TRBJ1-5	.	TGTGCCAGCAGCTTAGTGGAGGGGATAGGCAGCAATCAGCCCCAGCATTTT	CASSLVEGIGSNQPQHF
.	TRBV5-1	TRBJ1-3	.	TGCGCCAGCAGCGAGTTCTCTGGAAACACCATATATTTT	CASSEFSGNTIYF
.	TRBV19	TRBJ2-2	TRBD2	TGTGCCAGTACTATACCCCGGGGCCAGCGGGGGACCGGGGAGCTGTTTTTT	CASTIPRGQRGTGELFF